This T cell receptor beta chain originates from a study of regulatory T cells in long-lasting Graves disease. Noted time point: newly diagnosed GD, antithyroid drugs for less than 3 months. The TCR library was made from RNA that had been extracted from PBMCs in TRIzol. This clonotype has at least ten counts. This CDR3 has 16 amino acids. The germline V gene has CDR1 LGHDT and CDR2 YNNKEL (reference sequence). The germline V and J ends were trimmed by 0 bases and 4 bases, with 16 bases remaining between them. Combining iRepertoire HTBI primers with Arm-PCR of CDR3 regions, the authors built TCR beta libraries. MiXCR, applied by TCRdb to the multiplex PCR reads, yields one record per CDR3 protein. The sample has under 800,000 distinct CDR3 sequences, roughly 15% seen once. The sample was also linked to a second study, of T cells in Graves' hyperthyroidism and ophthalmopathy. That study adds: Most thyroid clonotypes expanded above 0.001 were also detected in blood.

This TCR came from a woman aged 25 to 45 with Graves disease. This chain uses TRBV3-1 with TRBJ2-7; unclear D gene. Specimen: peripheral blood mononuclear cells (PBMCs), collected at new diagnosis, from a patient treated with antithyroid drugs. The CDR3 coding sequence is TGTGCCAGCAGCCAAGAATTGGCCCTACCGATATACGAGCAGTACTTC. Its protein is CASSQELALPIYEQYF.